One and the same sample provided the 8 T cell receptor beta chains below, sequenced in a study of T cell responses to AZD1222 COVID-19 vaccine. Clones were sequenced by immunoSEQ multiplex PCR, and TCRdb holds only the in-frame ones, with some missing. The repertoire holds 110,000 to 150,000 clones, with roughly 90% as singletons. The starting material was peripheral blood, obtained 28 days after the second AZD1222 dose. These receptors were obtained from an adult who received the AZD1222 COVID-19 vaccine.

This sequence joins TRBV2 and TRBJ2-2, with D perhaps TRBD1 (6 bases). V was clipped by 4 bases and J by 4 bases, with 10 bases between them. This CDR3 is built from 14 residues. Germline values: CDR1 SNHLY, CDR2 FYNNEI. The CDR3: CASSGQGSTGELFF. As DNA, the CDR3 is TGTGCCAGCAGTGGCCAGGGGAGCACCGGGGAGCTGTTTTTT.

The chain has TRBV5-8 and TRBJ2-1, with TRBD1 matching over 7 bases. With 2 bases clipped from V and 0 bases from J, the junction kept 2 bases outside the gene matches. Looked up from germline, CDR1 is SGHTS and CDR2 is YDEGEE. There are 15 residues in the CDR3. DNA of the CDR3: TGTGCCAGCAGCTTACCAGGGGGCTCCTACAATGAGCAGTTCTTC. This codes for CASSLPGGSYNEQFF.

The genes are TRBV10-1 and TRBJ2-1, with 7 bases matching TRBD2. Trimming at V came to 3 bases and at J to 6 bases, leaving 5 bases not matched to a gene. The CDR3 is 14 amino acids. CDR1 is WNHNN, CDR2 SYGVQD, per germline (reference sequence). The CDR3 DNA follows: TGCGCCAGCAGTGAAGGGACTATCGGCAATGAGCAGTTCTTC. Protein product: CASSEGTIGNEQFF.

The chain couples TRBV6-8 to TRBJ1-2, with D uncertain. The V end lost 6 bases, the J end lost 8 bases, and 28 bases lay between the germline ends. From germline, CDR1 is MNHGY and CDR2 SAAAGT. This CDR3 spans 17 amino acids. The CDR3: CASSQSPSGIFREGYTF. In nucleotides, the CDR3 is TGTGCCAGCAGCCAGTCCCCTTCTGGCATTTTTCGTGAAGGCTACACCTTC.

V gene TRBV6-1 combines with J gene TRBJ2-2, with no clear D. Trimming took off 4 bases at V and 3 bases at J, with 15 bases between the two ends. CDR3 length equals 16 residues. CDR1 is MNHNS and CDR2 is SASEGT in the germline V gene. CDR3 sequence: CASSGVWLGYTGELFF. The CDR3 DNA reads TGTGCCAGCAGTGGCGTCTGGCTGGGTTACACCGGGGAGCTGTTTTTT.

This chain joins TRBV5-1 and TRBJ2-2, with 8 bases fitting TRBD2. The germline V gene encodes CDR1 SGHRS and CDR2 YFSETQ. There are 14 residues in the CDR3. V lost 7 bases to trimming and J lost 2 bases; unmatched junction nucleotides: 4. This CDR3 reads CASHLAGNTGELFF. In DNA, the CDR3 is TGCGCCAGCCATCTAGCGGGCAACACCGGGGAGCTGTTTTTT.

The rearrangement joins TRBV9 to TRBJ2-3, with D tentatively TRBD1 (7 bases). Trimming removed 4 bases from V and 6 bases from J, with 15 bases in between. Germline CDR1 and CDR2: SGDLS and YYNGEE. This CDR3 has 14 residues. The CDR3 DNA follows: TGTGCCAGCAGCCGCTCAGGGGGGAGGGATACGCAGTATTTT. This translates into CASSRSGGRDTQYF.

The chain joins TRBV3-1 (or the pseudogene TRBV3-2) to TRBJ1-2; 10 bases line up with TRBD1. Germline CDR1 and CDR2: LGHDT and YNNKEL (reference sequence). J gave up 1 base and V 4 bases, and 3 bases lay outside the gene matches. The CDR3 is 15 residues long. CDR3 region: CASSRQGANNYGYTF. CDR3 in DNA: TGTGCCAGCAGCCGACAGGGGGCGAATAACTATGGCTACACCTTC.